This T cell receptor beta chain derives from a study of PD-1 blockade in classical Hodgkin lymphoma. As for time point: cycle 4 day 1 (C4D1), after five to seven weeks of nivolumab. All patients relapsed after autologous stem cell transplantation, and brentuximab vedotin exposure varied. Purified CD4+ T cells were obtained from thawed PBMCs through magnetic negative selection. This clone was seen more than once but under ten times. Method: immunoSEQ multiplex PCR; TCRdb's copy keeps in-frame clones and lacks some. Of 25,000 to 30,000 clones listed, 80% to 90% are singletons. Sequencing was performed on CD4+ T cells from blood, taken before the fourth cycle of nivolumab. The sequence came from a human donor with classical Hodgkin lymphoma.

CDR3 region: CASSLGQGMYGYTF. The CDR3 DNA is TGTGCCAGCAGTTTGGGACAGGGGATGTACGGCTACACCTTC. This rearrangement joins TRBV28 to TRBJ1-2; 10 nucleotides match TRBD1. V lost 3 bases to trimming and J lost 8 bases; unmatched junction nucleotides: 6. Germline CDR1 MDHEN, CDR2 SYDVKM. The CDR3 covers 14 residues.